One sample yielded the 9 T cell receptor beta chains listed below, sequenced in a study of blood T cells in healthy people across ages. Primed by a sample-barcoded 5' primer and a J-beta primer mix, a second PCR proceeded for roughly 6 to 12 cycles. TCRdb processed the 5' RACE reads anew with MiXCR; each CDR3 protein has one entry. The sample lists around 520,000 distinct CDR3 sequences, 25% to 35% occurring once. The sample was also reused in another study, on T cells of mothers and their children.

The sample taken for sequencing was blood. The receptors come from a boy under 10 years old in good health.

The chain has TRBV6-5 and TRBJ2-1; D gene ambiguous. The CDR3 runs 14 residues. Per germline, CDR1 MNHEY and CDR2 SVGAGI. V gave up 6 bases and J gave up 2 bases, with 11 bases separating them. The CDR3: CASSLRRPYNEQFF. The DNA of the CDR3 is TGTGCCAGCAGCCTAAGACGGCCCTACAATGAGCAGTTCTTC.

V and J are TRBV12-3 or TRBV12-4 and TRBJ2-5; TRBD2 matches at 7 bases. The ends lost 2 bases at V and 5 bases at J; junction bases unmatched: 11. The CDR3 extends over 16 amino acids. The CDR3: CASSLSLTSDVETQYF. The CDR3 region has the DNA TGTGCCAGCAGTTTATCTTTAACTAGCGATGTGGAGACCCAGTACTTC.

This clonotype was observed a handful of times. The chain employs TRBV30 and TRBJ1-5; D is possibly TRBD1 (5 bases). The CDR3 loop spans 12 amino acids. Between the trimmed V and J ends, which lost 3 bases and 9 bases, there was a span of 12 bases. Germline CDR1 and CDR2: GTSNPN and SVGIG (reference sequence). CDR3 in DNA: TGTGCCTGGAGAACGGGGCGACTGCCCCAGCATTTT. This translates into CAWRTGRLPQHF. The full variable domain, its missing parts supplied by reference TRBV30 and TRBJ1-5, is SQTIHQWPATLVQPVGSPLSLECTVEGTSNPNLYWYRQAAGRGLQLLFYSVGIGQISSEVPQNLSASRPQDRQFILSSKKLLLSDSGFYLCAWRTGRLPQHFGDGTRLSIL.

The chain recombines TRBV5-1 with TRBJ2-7; D ambiguous. Trimming removed 0 bases at V and 2 bases at J, with 24 bases between. This CDR3 has 19 residues. Germline V gene data show CDR1 as SGHRS and CDR2 as YFSETQ. The CDR3 here is CASSLARGAWSGETYEQYF. The CDR3 nucleotides read TGCGCCAGCAGCTTGGCCCGCGGAGCCTGGTCGGGCGAGACCTACGAGCAGTACTTC.

This clonotype turned up a few times. The rearrangement joins TRBV7-6 to TRBJ2-1; D is uncertain. CDR1 is SGHVS and CDR2 is FNYEAQ in the germline V gene. CDR3 length: 17 amino acids. Trimming pared 1 base from V and 8 bases from J, leaving 21 bases between. DNA for the CDR3: TGTGCCAGCAGCTTAGGCCCCCGAACCCTACTTTCCGATGAGCAGTTCTTC. Translating gives CASSLGPRTLLSDEQFF.

The sample holds a few counts of this clonotype. This chain uses TRBV20-1 with TRBJ2-1, with TRBD2 matching 8 bases. V shed 5 bases, J shed 3 bases, and the junction held 3 bases outside the gene matches. The CDR3 extends over 13 amino acids. Germline V gives CDR1 DFQATT, CDR2 SNEGSKA (reference sequence). The chain's CDR3 is CSALSGNYNEQFF. CDR3 nucleotide sequence: TGCAGTGCTCTTAGCGGGAACTACAATGAGCAGTTCTTC.

This chain connects TRBV11-2 to TRBJ2-3, with D uncertain. Looked up from germline, CDR1 is SGHAT and CDR2 is FQNNGV. This CDR3 is 16 amino acids long. V dropped 0 bases and J dropped 4 bases, with 14 bases sitting between them. The CDR3 DNA reads TGTGCCAGCAGCTTAGATTTGCTACTCTCACCAGATACGCAGTATTTT. Protein: CASSLDLLLSPDTQYF.

The CDR3 is CASSVESGMNTEAFF. The CDR3 DNA reads as TGTGCCAGCAGCGTCGAGTCAGGGATGAACACTGAAGCTTTCTTT. The J gene is TRBJ1-1, the V gene TRBV9; tentative D call: TRBD1 (5 bases). Germline-derived CDR1 and CDR2 are SGDLS and YYNGEE. This CDR3 region has 15 residues. V lost 2 bases and J 0 bases, leaving 11 bases between the germline ends.

The chain links TRBV7-6 to TRBJ2-7; D not resolved. The CDR3 sequence is 14 residues long. The V end was cut by 5 bases, the J end by 3 bases, with 14 bases between. CDR1 is SGHVS, CDR2 FNYEAQ, per germline. Here the CDR3 DNA reads TGTGCCAGCAGCGGTTGGGCTAAGGGCTACGAGCAGTACTTC. The encoded protein is CASSGWAKGYEQYF.